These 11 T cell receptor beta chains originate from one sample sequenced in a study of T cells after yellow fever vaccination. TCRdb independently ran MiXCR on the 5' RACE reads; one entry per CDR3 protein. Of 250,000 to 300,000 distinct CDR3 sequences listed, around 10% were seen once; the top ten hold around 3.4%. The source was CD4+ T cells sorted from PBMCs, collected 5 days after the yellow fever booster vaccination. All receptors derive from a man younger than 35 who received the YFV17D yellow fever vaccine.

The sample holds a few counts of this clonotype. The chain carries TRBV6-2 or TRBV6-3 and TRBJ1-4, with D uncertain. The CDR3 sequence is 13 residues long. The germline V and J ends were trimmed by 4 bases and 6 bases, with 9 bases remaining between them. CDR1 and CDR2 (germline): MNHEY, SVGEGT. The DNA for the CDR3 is TGTGCCAGCAGTTCGTTCGGGGATGAAAAACTGTTTTTT. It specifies CASSSFGDEKLFF.

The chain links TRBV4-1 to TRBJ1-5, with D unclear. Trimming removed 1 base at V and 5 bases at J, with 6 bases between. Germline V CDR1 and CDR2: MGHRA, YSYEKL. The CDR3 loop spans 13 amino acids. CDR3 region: CASSQALDQPQHF. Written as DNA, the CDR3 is TGCGCCAGCAGCCAAGCCTTAGATCAGCCCCAGCATTTT.

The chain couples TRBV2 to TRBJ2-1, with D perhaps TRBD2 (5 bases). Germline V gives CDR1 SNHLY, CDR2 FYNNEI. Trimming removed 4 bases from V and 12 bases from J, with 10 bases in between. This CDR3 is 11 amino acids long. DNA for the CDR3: TGTGCCAGCAGTGCACAGCGGAGGCAGTTCTTC. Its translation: CASSAQRRQFF.

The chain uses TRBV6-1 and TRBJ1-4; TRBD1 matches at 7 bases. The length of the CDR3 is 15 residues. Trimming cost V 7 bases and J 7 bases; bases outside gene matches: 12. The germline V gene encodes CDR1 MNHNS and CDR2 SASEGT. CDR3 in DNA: TGTGCCAGCACTTTGACCCAGGGGGTTGGTGAAAAACTGTTTTTT. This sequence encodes CASTLTQGVGEKLFF.

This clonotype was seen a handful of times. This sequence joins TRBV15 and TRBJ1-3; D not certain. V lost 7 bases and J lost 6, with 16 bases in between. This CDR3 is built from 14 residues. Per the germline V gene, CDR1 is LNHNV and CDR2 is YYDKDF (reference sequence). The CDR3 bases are TGTGCCACCACCTTAGGATGGGAGGAAAACACCATATATTTT. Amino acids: CATTLGWEENTIYF.

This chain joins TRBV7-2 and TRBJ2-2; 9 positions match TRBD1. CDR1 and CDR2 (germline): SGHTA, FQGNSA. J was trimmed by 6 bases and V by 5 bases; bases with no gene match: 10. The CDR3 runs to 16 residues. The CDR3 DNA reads TGTGCCAGCAGCCCTAACTGGGACAGGGAACCCGGGGAGCTGTTTTTT. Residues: CASSPNWDREPGELFF.

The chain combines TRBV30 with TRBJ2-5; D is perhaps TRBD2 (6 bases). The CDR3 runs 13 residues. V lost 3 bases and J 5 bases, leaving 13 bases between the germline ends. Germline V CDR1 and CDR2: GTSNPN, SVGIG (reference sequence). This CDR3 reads CAWREGLLETQYF. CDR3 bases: TGTGCCTGGAGGGAGGGTCTATTGGAGACCCAGTACTTC.

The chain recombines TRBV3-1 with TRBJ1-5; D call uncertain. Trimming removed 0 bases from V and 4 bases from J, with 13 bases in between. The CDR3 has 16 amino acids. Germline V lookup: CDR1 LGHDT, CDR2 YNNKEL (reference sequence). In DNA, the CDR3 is TGTGCCAGCAGCCAAGATATAGAAGGGTGGAATCAGCCCCAGCATTTT. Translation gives CASSQDIEGWNQPQHF.

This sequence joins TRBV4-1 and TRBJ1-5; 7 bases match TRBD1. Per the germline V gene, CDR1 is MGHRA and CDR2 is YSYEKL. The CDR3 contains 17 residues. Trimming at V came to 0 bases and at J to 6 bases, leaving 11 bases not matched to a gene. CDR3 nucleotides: TGCGCCAGCAGCCAAGAAGCCCCTCGACAGGGAAGTCAGCCCCAGCATTTT. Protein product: CASSQEAPRQGSQPQHF.

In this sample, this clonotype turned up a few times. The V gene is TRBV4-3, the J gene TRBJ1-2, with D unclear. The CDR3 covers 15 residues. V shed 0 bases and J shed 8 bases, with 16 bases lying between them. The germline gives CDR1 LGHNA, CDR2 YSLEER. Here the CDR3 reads CASSQDTFPGYGYTF. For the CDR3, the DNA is TGCGCCAGCAGCCAAGATACTTTCCCTGGGTACGGCTACACCTTC.

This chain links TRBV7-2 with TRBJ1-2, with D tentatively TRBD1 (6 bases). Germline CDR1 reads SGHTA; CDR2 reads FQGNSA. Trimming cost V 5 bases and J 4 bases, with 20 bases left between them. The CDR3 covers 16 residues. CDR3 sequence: CASSPQPGGQLYGYTF. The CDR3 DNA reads TGTGCCAGCAGCCCTCAGCCGGGAGGACAGCTCTATGGCTACACCTTC.